The 29 T cell receptor beta chains below were found in one sample sequenced in a study of memory CD4+ T cells and cytomegalovirus serostatus. Single viable CD3+CD4+CD8-CD45RO+ cells were sorted as the memory CD4+ T cells. Data came from immunoSEQ multiplex PCR; TCRdb stores just in-frame clones and leaves some out. The data hold under 75,000 clones, with 80% observed a single time. Material: memory CD4+ T cells from blood. The receptor source for this set is an adult in good health and CMV-seronegative. Some clones in this sample may be carry-over from other donors' samples.

The chain is built from TRBV7-9 and TRBJ2-2; D is unresolved. The CDR3 length is 14 residues. Between the trimmed V and J ends, which lost 6 bases and 2 bases, there was a span of 10 bases. Germline V gives CDR1 SEHNR, CDR2 FQNEAQ (reference sequence). CDR3 sequence reads: CASRLAHNTGELFF. As DNA, the CDR3 is TGTGCCAGCAGGCTCGCACACAACACCGGGGAGCTGTTTTTT.

CDR3 nucleotides: TGTGCCAGCAGATCACAGGGGAGCACTGAAGCTTTCTTT. It yields the protein CASRSQGSTEAFF. V and J are TRBV14 and TRBJ1-1; 7 bases fit TRBD1. There are 13 residues in the CDR3. Germline V gene lookup returns CDR1 SGHDN and CDR2 FVKESK. J gave up 4 bases and V 6 bases, and 5 bases lay outside the gene matches.

This clone showed up just a few times. DNA of the CDR3: TGCGCCAGCAGCTTGGGAACGTGGACTAGCACAGATACGCAGTATTTT. The encoded protein is CASSLGTWTSTDTQYF. The chain links TRBV5-1 to TRBJ2-3; tentative D call: TRBD2 (5 bases). CDR3 size: 16 residues. The germline V and J ends were trimmed by 0 bases and 0 bases, with 11 bases remaining between them. Germline values: CDR1 SGHRS, CDR2 YFSETQ.

The rearrangement joins TRBV6-6 to TRBJ1-5; D gene unclear. V lost 5 bases to trimming and J lost 6 bases, with 11 bases between them. This CDR3 comprises 13 residues. Germline CDR1 is MNHNY and CDR2 is SVGAGI (reference sequence). CDR3 nucleotides: TGTGCCAGCAGTCAGCTACCAACTCAGCCCCAGCATTTT. It encodes CASSQLPTQPQHF.

The chain links TRBV29-1 to TRBJ2-6; unclear D gene. Trimming removed 7 bases from V and 0 bases from J, with 7 bases in between. CDR3 length: 13 amino acids. Germline CDR1 SQVTM, CDR2 ANQGSEA. The CDR3 nucleotides read TGCAGCGCCACAGACTCTGGGGCCAACGTCCTGACTTTC. This encodes CSATDSGANVLTF.

The chain is built from TRBV19 and TRBJ2-2, with unresolved D. The CDR3 sequence is 13 residues long. V lost 7 bases, J lost 4 bases, and 10 bases lay in between. From germline, CDR1 is LNHDA and CDR2 SQIVND (reference sequence). The CDR3 loop is CASTIAITGELFF. For the CDR3, the DNA is TGTGCCAGTACGATTGCTATCACCGGGGAGCTGTTTTTT.

The chain links TRBV10-1 to TRBJ2-3, with 8 bases fitting TRBD2. The CDR3 totals 16 residues. Germline lookup yields CDR1 WNHNN and CDR2 SYGVQD (reference sequence). With 4 bases clipped from V and 4 bases from J, the junction kept 10 bases outside the gene matches. The CDR3 is CASSAGLAGAADTQYF. The CDR3 nucleotides read TGCGCCAGCAGTGCCGGACTAGCCGGGGCGGCAGATACGCAGTATTTT.

The chain joins TRBV6-1 to TRBJ2-7; D gene ambiguous. This CDR3 has 10 residues. Deletions cut 5 bases from V and 9 bases from J, with 8 bases between. Germline V CDR1 and CDR2: MNHNS, SASEGT. CDR3 sequence (DNA): TGTGCCAGCAGTTACTCTCTGCAGTACTTC. Translation: CASSYSLQYF.

The chain has TRBV7-9 and TRBJ1-1; D perhaps matches TRBD1 (5 bases). The CDR3 length is 11 residues. Germline V gene data show CDR1 as SEHNR and CDR2 as FQNEAQ (reference sequence). V was clipped by 6 bases and J by 10 bases, with 12 bases between them. This CDR3 reads CASSPEGRAFF. DNA for the CDR3: TGTGCCAGCAGTCCGGAGGGACGAGCTTTCTTT.

This sequence joins TRBV10-2 and TRBJ1-1, with unresolved D. The germline gives CDR1 WSHSY, CDR2 SAAADI. This CDR3 contains 13 residues. V shed 5 bases and J shed 4 bases, with 11 bases lying between them. The CDR3 DNA reads TGCGCCAGCAGTTGGGCCCGGGGCACTGAAGCTTTCTTT. It is translated as CASSWARGTEAFF.

V is TRBV18 and J is TRBJ2-3; TRBD2 aligns across 14 bases. This CDR3 contains 17 residues. Germline CDR1 is KGHSH and CDR2 is LQKENI. V was clipped by 3 bases and J by 5 bases; unmatched bases: 7. The chain's CDR3 is CASSPGLAGDGRDTQYF. The CDR3 DNA reads TGTGCCAGCTCACCGGGACTAGCGGGGGACGGAAGAGATACGCAGTATTTT.

V and J are TRBV11-2 and TRBJ2-7; 15 bases match TRBD2. The V gene end was trimmed by 1 base and the J gene end by 6 bases; junction bases not matched to a gene: 7. Germline CDR1 and CDR2: SGHAT and FQNNGV. CDR3 length: 17 amino acids. The CDR3 protein is CASSLGWTSGGVREQYF. CDR3 sequence (DNA): TGTGCCAGCAGCTTAGGGTGGACTAGCGGGGGGGTCCGCGAGCAGTACTTC.

The gene calls are TRBV4-2 and TRBJ1-2, with D perhaps TRBD1 (5 bases). This CDR3 has 15 amino acids. V was pared by 4 bases and J by 7 bases, with 19 bases between. CDR1 is LGHNA and CDR2 is YNFKEQ in the germline V gene. The CDR3 region is CASSPPITLRGGYTF. The CDR3 DNA is TGTGCCAGCAGCCCCCCAATCACGTTGAGGGGTGGCTACACCTTC.

This sequence joins TRBV4-1 and TRBJ2-3; 7 bases match TRBD1. With 4 bases clipped from V and 0 bases from J, the junction kept 13 bases outside the gene matches. The CDR3 is 18 amino acids. Germline-derived CDR1 and CDR2 are MGHRA and YSYEKL. This CDR3 reads CASSLQPGTDTSTDTQYF. Here the CDR3 DNA reads TGCGCCAGCAGCCTCCAGCCGGGGACAGACACTAGCACAGATACGCAGTATTTT.

This chain connects TRBV11-1 to TRBJ2-6; no definite D call. V dropped 1 base and J dropped 1 base, with 8 bases sitting between them. CDR1 and CDR2 (germline): SGHAT, FQDESV (reference sequence). The CDR3 is 16 residues long. The chain's CDR3 is CASSLVGASGANVLTF. CDR3 in DNA: TGTGCCAGCAGCTTAGTGGGCGCGTCTGGGGCCAACGTCCTGACTTTC.

The V call is TRBV15, the J call TRBJ2-1; D may be TRBD2 (6 bases). The CDR3 is 15 amino acids. V lost 6 bases to trimming and J lost 3 bases, with 15 bases between them. Germline CDR1 and CDR2: LNHNV and YYDKDF (reference sequence). The CDR3 DNA reads as TGTGCCACCAGTATAGCGGCTGGACACTACAATGAGCAGTTCTTC. Translating it yields CATSIAAGHYNEQFF.

The chain recombines TRBV30 with TRBJ2-5; D unclear. V lost 2 bases to trimming and J lost 4 bases, with 14 bases between them. CDR1 is GTSNPN and CDR2 is SVGIG in the germline V gene (reference sequence). This CDR3 is 14 amino acids long. In DNA form, the CDR3 reads TGTGCCTGGAGTAGTAGGGTCGGCGGAGAGACCCAGTACTTC. As protein: CAWSSRVGGETQYF. Complete variable domain (other parts from reference TRBV30 and TRBJ2-5): SQTIHQWPATLVQPVGSPLSLECTVEGTSNPNLYWYRQAAGRGLQLLFYSVGIGQISSEVPQNLSASRPQDRQFILSSKKLLLSDSGFYLCAWSSRVGGETQYFGPGTRLLVL.

The chain links TRBV19 to TRBJ2-4; possibly TRBD1 for D (6 bases). Germline V CDR1 and CDR2: LNHDA, SQIVND (reference sequence). This CDR3 has 15 residues. Deletions cut 5 bases from V and 6 bases from J, with 17 bases between. This CDR3 is CASSVAGVWGNIQYF. The CDR3, as DNA: TGTGCCAGTAGTGTGGCAGGGGTTTGGGGAAACATTCAGTACTTC.

CDR3 sequence reads: CASSPWTSGDQETQYF. DNA of the CDR3: TGTGCCAGCAGCCCCTGGACTAGCGGGGATCAAGAGACCCAGTACTTC. The chain combines TRBV11-2 with TRBJ2-5; 12 bases agree with TRBD2. V lost 5 bases to trimming and J lost 2 bases; unmatched junction nucleotides: 6. The germline CDR1 and CDR2 sequences are SGHAT and FQNNGV. This CDR3 has 16 residues.

The rearrangement joins TRBV9 to TRBJ2-6; D gene unclear. Trimming left V 5 bases short and J 3 bases short, with 6 bases between. Germline CDR1 SGDLS, CDR2 YYNGEE. This CDR3 is 13 amino acids long. The CDR3 sequence: CASRASGANVLTF. Here the CDR3 DNA reads TGTGCCAGCAGGGCTAGTGGGGCCAACGTCCTGACTTTC.

This clone occurred once. The genes are TRBV6-5 and TRBJ2-5; 7 bases are shared with TRBD2. The CDR3 loop spans 14 amino acids. V gave up 3 bases and J gave up 5 bases; unmatched junction bases: 6. Looked up from germline, CDR1 is MNHEY and CDR2 is SVGAGI. The CDR3 region is CASSYGGGWETQYF. The CDR3 DNA reads as TGTGCCAGCAGTTATGGCGGGGGTTGGGAGACCCAGTACTTC.

This chain connects TRBV30 to TRBJ2-3; possible D gene TRBD1, 5 bases. Deletions cut 0 bases from V and 0 bases from J, with 10 bases between. Germline V gives CDR1 GTSNPN, CDR2 SVGIG (reference sequence). The CDR3 totals 15 residues. The CDR3 spells CAWSVIGASTDTQYF. CDR3 nucleotide sequence: TGTGCCTGGAGTGTGATTGGGGCTAGCACAGATACGCAGTATTTT.

The chain has TRBV5-4 and TRBJ2-3; D is undetermined. Germline V lookup: CDR1 SGHNT, CDR2 YYREEE (reference sequence). The CDR3 sequence is 14 residues long. V was shortened by 6 bases and J by 4 bases, with 15 bases between the two germline ends. In nucleotides, the CDR3 is TGTGCCAGCACCAAACTCACGGACCCAGATACGCAGTATTTT. It yields the protein CASTKLTDPDTQYF.

The chain combines TRBV6-1 with TRBJ2-3; D ambiguous. The germline V gene has CDR1 MNHNS and CDR2 SASEGT. This CDR3 is built from 15 residues. V was trimmed by 2 bases and J by 6 bases, leaving 15 bases between them. For the CDR3, the DNA is TGTGCCAGCAGTGAATCGTGGGCCTCCTCCGATACGCAGTATTTT. It translates to CASSESWASSDTQYF.

The V call is TRBV10-3, the J call TRBJ1-6; a possible D gene is TRBD1 (5 bases). This CDR3 has 14 amino acids. V was pared by 7 bases and J by 11 bases, with 18 bases between. CDR1 and CDR2 from the germline V gene are ENHRY and SYGVKD. The CDR3 loop is CAITPGPERPPLHF. The CDR3 DNA sequence: TGTGCCATCACCCCGGGACCCGAGAGGCCACCCCTCCACTTT.

V gene TRBV5-6 combines with J gene TRBJ2-3; 10 bases line up with TRBD2. V lost 3 bases and J lost 5; bases outside the gene matches: 12. This CDR3 is built from 17 residues. Germline CDR1 SGHDT, CDR2 YYEEEE. In DNA form, the CDR3 reads TGTGCCAGCAGCTCCAAAGAAGCGGGGGGGCCAAGAGATACGCAGTATTTT. Its protein is CASSSKEAGGPRDTQYF.

The chain recombines TRBV7-9 with TRBJ1-3; TRBD1 matches at 7 bases. V shed 5 bases, J shed 2 bases, and the junction held 3 bases outside the gene matches. The CDR3 runs to 14 residues. Per the germline V gene, CDR1 is SEHNR and CDR2 is FQNEAQ (reference sequence). The CDR3 is CASSTRGTGNTIYF. The DNA of the CDR3 is TGTGCCAGCAGCACCAGGGGGACTGGAAACACCATATATTTT.

This chain joins TRBV7-2 and TRBJ1-5; 7 nucleotides align to TRBD1. V trimming: 3 bases; J trimming: 3 bases; junction bases outside the gene matches: 5. The CDR3 length is 15 residues. The germline gives CDR1 SGHTA, CDR2 FQGNSA. CDR3 sequence reads: CASSFQTGSNQPQHF. The CDR3 bases are TGTGCCAGCAGCTTCCAGACAGGGTCCAATCAGCCCCAGCATTTT.

This chain links TRBV6-5 with TRBJ2-1, with D possibly being TRBD2 (6 bases). The V end lost 0 bases, the J end lost 3 bases, and 9 bases lay between the germline ends. Germline-derived CDR1 and CDR2 are MNHEY and SVGAGI. CDR3 size: 15 residues. As DNA, the CDR3 is TGTGCCAGCAGTTACTCGCGCGGGGACTACAATGAGCAGTTCTTC. This gives the protein CASSYSRGDYNEQFF.